This record looks at one TCR beta chain sequence and its context. What it recognizes is unknown. The data are from a study of cytomegalovirus exposure and HLA in healthy donors. Study conclusions and caveats: Later analysis identified around 15,000 TCR beta sequences associated with HLA alleles, using a false discovery rate threshold of 0.05. The productive fraction for most TCR beta V segments was about 90% or about 30% in an earlier analysis.

Each donor was nominally healthy when sampled (though unrecorded immune exposures were likely). The PCR made use of 60 Vbeta and 13 Jbeta primers. Original processing notes: In a later analysis, of some 80 million unique beta chains, about 12 million appeared in at least two donors. Only in-frame clones appear in the TCRdb table, and some are missing; sequencing was by immunoSEQ multiplex PCR. V and J calls and clone size come straight from that table; D and trimming were deduced from the DNA. The repertoire includes tens of thousands of clones, around 70% of them detected once, and 9% to 9.5% sits in the top ten. CDR1 and CDR2 (germline): MNHEY, SVGAGI. V was trimmed by 1 base and J by 0 bases, leaving 4 bases between them. There are 15 residues in the CDR3.

The sequencing sample was made of PBMCs. This chain joins TRBV6-5 and TRBJ2-6; D is ambiguous. This TCR was sampled from a woman in her fifties or sixties in good health and CMV-seronegative. The chain's CDR3 is CASSYLISGANVLTF. CDR3 in DNA: TGTGCCAGCAGTTACTTAATCTCTGGGGCCAACGTCCTGACTTTC.